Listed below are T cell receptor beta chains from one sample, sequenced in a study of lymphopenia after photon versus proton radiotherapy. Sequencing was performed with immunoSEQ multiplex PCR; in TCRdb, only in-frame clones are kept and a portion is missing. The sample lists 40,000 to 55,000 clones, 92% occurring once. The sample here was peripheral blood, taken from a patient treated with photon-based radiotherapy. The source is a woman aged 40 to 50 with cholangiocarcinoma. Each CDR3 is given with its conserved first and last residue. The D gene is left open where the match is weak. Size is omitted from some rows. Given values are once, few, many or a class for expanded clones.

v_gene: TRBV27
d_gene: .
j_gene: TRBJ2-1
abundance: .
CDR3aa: CASTLVGGNEQFF
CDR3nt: TGTGCCAGCACCCTGGTGGGGGGCAATGAGCAGTTCTTC

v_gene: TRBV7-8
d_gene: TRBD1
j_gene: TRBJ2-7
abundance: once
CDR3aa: CASSSGTGGAYEQYF
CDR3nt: TGTGCCAGCAGCTCCGGGACAGGGGGGGCCTACGAGCAGTACTTC

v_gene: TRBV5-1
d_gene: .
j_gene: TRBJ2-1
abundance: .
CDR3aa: CASSLAVGKRDEQFF
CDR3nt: TGCGCCAGCAGCTTGGCTGTCGGGAAGAGGGATGAGCAGTTCTTC

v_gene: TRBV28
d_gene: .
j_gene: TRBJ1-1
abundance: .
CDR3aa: CASSPIEPNTEAFF
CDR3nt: TGTGCCAGCAGTCCGATAGAACCGAACACTGAAGCTTTCTTT

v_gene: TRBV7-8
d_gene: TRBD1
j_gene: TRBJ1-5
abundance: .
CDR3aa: CASSLQGTGPQPQHF
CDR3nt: TGTGCCAGCAGCTTACAAGGGACAGGACCTCAGCCCCAGCATTTT

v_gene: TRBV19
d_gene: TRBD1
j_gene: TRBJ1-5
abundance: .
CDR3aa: CASTGTGYQPQHF
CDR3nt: TGTGCCAGTACTGGGACAGGGTACCAGCCCCAGCATTTT

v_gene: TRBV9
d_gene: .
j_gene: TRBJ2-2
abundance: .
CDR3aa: CASSGGGPTGELFF
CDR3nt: TGTGCCAGCAGCGGTGGCGGACCCACCGGGGAGCTGTTTTTT

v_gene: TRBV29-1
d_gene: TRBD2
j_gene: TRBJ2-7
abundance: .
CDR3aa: CSVDGLAGGPREQYF
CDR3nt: TGCAGCGTTGACGGACTAGCGGGAGGGCCTAGGGAGCAGTACTTC

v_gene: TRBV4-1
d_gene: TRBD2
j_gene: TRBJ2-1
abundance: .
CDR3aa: CASSQAPAGGELNEQFF
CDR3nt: TGCGCCAGCAGCCAAGCCCCAGCGGGAGGGGAATTGAATGAGCAGTTCTTC

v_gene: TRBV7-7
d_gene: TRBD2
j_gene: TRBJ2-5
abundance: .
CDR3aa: CASSYSTSSIQETQYF
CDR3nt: TGTGCTAGCAGCTACTCGACTAGCAGTATCCAAGAGACCCAGTACTTC

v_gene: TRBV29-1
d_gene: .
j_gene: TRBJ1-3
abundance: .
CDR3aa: CSVLDGGNTIYF
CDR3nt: TGCAGCGTCTTGGACGGAGGAAACACCATATATTTT

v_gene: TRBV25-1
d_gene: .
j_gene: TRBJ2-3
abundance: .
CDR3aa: CASSVGSSTDTQYF
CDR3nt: TGTGCCAGCAGTGTAGGGTCTAGCACAGATACGCAGTATTTT

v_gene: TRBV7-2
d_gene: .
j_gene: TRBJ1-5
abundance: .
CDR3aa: CASSLEGERSQPQHF
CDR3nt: TGTGCCAGCAGCTTAGAAGGGGAAAGGAGTCAGCCCCAGCATTTT

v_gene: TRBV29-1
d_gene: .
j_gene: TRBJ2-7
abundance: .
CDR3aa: CSVRQGPAYEQYF
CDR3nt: TGCAGCGTTCGTCAGGGCCCTGCCTACGAGCAGTACTTC

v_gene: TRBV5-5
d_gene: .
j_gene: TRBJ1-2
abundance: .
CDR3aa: CASSLAGTLDYGYTF
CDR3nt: TGTGCCAGCAGCTTAGCCGGGACACTCGACTATGGCTACACCTTC

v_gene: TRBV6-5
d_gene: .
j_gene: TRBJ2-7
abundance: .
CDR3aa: CASSYLPYEQYF
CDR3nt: TGTGCCAGCAGTTATTTGCCCTACGAGCAGTACTTC

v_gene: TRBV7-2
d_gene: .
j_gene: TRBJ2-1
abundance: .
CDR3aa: CASSLAGARDEQFF
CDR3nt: TGTGCCAGCAGCTTGGCGGGGGCTAGGGATGAGCAGTTCTTC